This is a list of T cell receptor beta chains from one sample in a study of beta chain features in type 1 diabetes. Sequenced by immunoSEQ multiplex PCR; TCRdb stores in-frame clones only, minus some. This table has 900,000 or so clones, under 20% appearing once. Sample: naive CD4+ T cells from blood. All receptors come from a young woman in good health. Both conserved end residues are part of each CDR3. Fields, in order: J gene, D gene, V gene, clone size, CDR3 protein, CDR3 DNA. D genes are given only for firm matches. Where a row states a size, it is once, few, many or the class of an expanded clone; other rows omit it.

>TRBJ2-3|NA|TRBV5-1|NA
CASSLELARPADTQYF
TGCGCCAGCAGCTTGGAACTAGCTCGACCGGCAGATACGCAGTATTTT
>TRBJ2-3|TRBD2|TRBV25-1|NA
CASTGSSGHTDTQYF
TGTGCCAGCACGGGGTCTAGCGGGCACACAGATACGCAGTATTTT
>TRBJ2-7|TRBD1|TRBV7-2|few
CASSYRQGGYEQYF
TGTGCCAGCAGCTATAGACAGGGTGGCTACGAGCAGTACTTC
>TRBJ1-1|NA|TRBV28|NA
CASSRAGIYTEAFF
TGTGCCAGCAGCCGCGCAGGGATTTACACTGAAGCTTTCTTT
>TRBJ1-2|NA|TRBV19|few
CASSISSGANYGYTF
TGTGCCAGTAGTATATCTTCAGGGGCTAACTATGGCTACACCTTC
>TRBJ2-5|TRBD2|TRBV5-6|NA
CASSLSREGRSRETQYF
TGTGCCAGCAGCTTGTCGCGGGAGGGCCGGTCCCGAGAGACCCAGTACTTC
>TRBJ1-2|NA|TRBV4-3|NA
CASSESGGFSYTF
TGCGCCAGCAGCGAGAGTGGTGGTTTTAGCTACACCTTC
>TRBJ1-1|NA|TRBV7-6|few
CASSYDRNTEAFF
TGTGCCAGCAGCTATGACAGGAACACTGAAGCTTTCTTT
>TRBJ1-1|TRBD1|TRBV4-3|few
CASSKQGGNTEAFF
TGCGCCAGCAGCAAACAGGGGGGGAACACTGAAGCTTTCTTT
>TRBJ2-7|TRBD1|TRBV27|few
CASSSAGTVPYEQYF
TGTGCCAGCAGTTCGGCCGGGACAGTGCCCTACGAGCAGTACTTC
>TRBJ2-1|TRBD1|TRBV5-5|NA
CASSGQGEMYNEQFF
TGTGCCAGCAGCGGACAGGGGGAGATGTACAATGAGCAGTTCTTC
>TRBJ2-7|TRBD2|TRBV18|NA
CASSPPSGGEGEQYF
TGTGCCAGCTCACCACCGTCGGGAGGGGAAGGCGAGCAGTACTTC
>TRBJ2-1|NA|TRBV5-5|few
CASSPGPYNEQFF
TGTGCCAGCAGCCCGGGCCCGTACAATGAGCAGTTCTTC
>TRBJ1-4|NA|TRBV27|few
CASSSSGGKLFF
TGTGCCAGCAGTTCCTCTGGTGGAAAACTGTTTTTT
>TRBJ2-1|NA|TRBV6-5|NA
CASSLGGSNNEQFF
TGTGCCAGCAGCTTGGGCGGCAGCAACAATGAGCAGTTCTTC
>TRBJ2-3|NA|TRBV6-1|NA
CASSEAPRTVRTDTQYF
TGTGCCAGCAGTGAAGCCCCGAGGACAGTAAGAACAGATACGCAGTATTTT
>TRBJ2-1|TRBD2|TRBV29-1|few
CSVDGLGRDEQFF
TGCAGCGTTGACGGACTAGGTCGAGATGAGCAGTTCTTC
>TRBJ1-2|TRBD1|TRBV6-5|few
CASRMTGNYGYTF
TGTGCCAGCAGGATGACAGGGAACTATGGCTACACCTTC
>TRBJ2-1|TRBD2|TRBV7-9|NA
CASNGRAETGGGIF
TGTGCCAGCAACGGGAGGGCCGAGACCGGTGGTGGGATCTTC
>TRBJ1-4|NA|TRBV11-1|few
CASSFGGLNEKLFF
TGTGCCAGCAGCTTTGGGGGCCTAAATGAAAAACTGTTTTTT
>TRBJ2-1|NA|TRBV4-2|NA
CASSQGFLVPNEQFF
TGTGCCAGCAGCCAAGGGTTTCTAGTTCCTAATGAGCAGTTCTTC
>TRBJ2-3|TRBD1|TRBV6-1|few
CASSARPSQGVADTQYF
TGTGCCAGCAGTGCTCGGCCGAGCCAGGGGGTGGCAGATACGCAGTATTTT
>TRBJ2-1|TRBD1|TRBV5-8|few
CASRGTGLNEQFF
TGTGCCAGCAGGGGGACAGGGTTAAATGAGCAGTTCTTC
>TRBJ1-5|TRBD1|TRBV15|NA
CATSRRDRGSNQPQHF
TGTGCCACCAGCAGACGTGACAGGGGGAGCAATCAGCCCCAGCATTTT
>TRBJ2-3|NA|TRBV18|few
CASSPNGYVLDTQYF
TGTGCCAGCTCACCAAACGGGTACGTCTTGGATACGCAGTATTTT
>TRBJ2-1|NA|TRBV18|NA
CASSPGDNEQFF
TGTGCCAGCTCACCGGGGGACAATGAGCAGTTCTTC
>TRBJ2-1|NA|TRBV28|NA
CASGEGGLGQFF
TGTGCCAGCGGCGAGGGCGGGCTAGGGCAGTTCTTC
>TRBJ2-3|TRBD2|TRBV18|few
CASSPPVGRSDTQYF
TGTGCCAGCTCACCACCGGTCGGGAGGTCAGATACGCAGTATTTT
>TRBJ2-1|NA|TRBV23-1|NA
CASSQSDSPSYNEQFF
TGCGCCAGCAGTCAATCAGACAGTCCCTCTTACAATGAGCAGTTCTTC
>TRBJ2-3|TRBD1|TRBV29-1|few
CSVVGQGKDTQYF
TGCAGCGTTGTAGGACAGGGGAAAGATACGCAGTATTTT
>TRBJ2-3|TRBD2|TRBV5-5|few
CASSRTSGRTGDTQYF
TGTGCCAGCAGCCGGACTAGCGGGAGGACCGGCGATACGCAGTATTTT
>TRBJ2-5|NA|TRBV10-3|NA
CAISEGQGKETQYF
TGTGCCATCAGTGAGGGGCAGGGAAAAGAGACCCAGTACTTC
>TRBJ2-7|TRBD2|TRBV7-2|few
CASSLAGGSYYEQYF
TGTGCCAGCAGCTTAGCCGGCGGGAGCTACTACGAGCAGTACTTC
>TRBJ2-7|NA|TRBV7-9|NA
CASSERPAGTDEQYF
TGTGCCAGCAGCGAACGGCCGGCGGGGACCGACGAGCAGTACTTC
>TRBJ2-5|TRBD2|TRBV4-2|NA
CASSSRREGPETQYF
TGTGCCAGCAGTTCCCGGCGGGAGGGCCCTGAGACCCAGTACTTC
>TRBJ1-1|NA|TRBV7-2|NA
CASSINRVRGAEAFF
TGTGCCAGCAGCATAAACAGGGTGAGAGGCGCTGAAGCTTTCTTT
>TRBJ2-3|NA|TRBV7-9|few
CASSFRTSTDTQYF
TGTGCCAGCAGCTTCCGGACTAGCACAGATACGCAGTATTTT
>TRBJ1-5|TRBD1|TRBV28|NA
CASGQGSAQHF
TGTGCCAGCGGACAGGGGTCGGCCCAGCATTTT